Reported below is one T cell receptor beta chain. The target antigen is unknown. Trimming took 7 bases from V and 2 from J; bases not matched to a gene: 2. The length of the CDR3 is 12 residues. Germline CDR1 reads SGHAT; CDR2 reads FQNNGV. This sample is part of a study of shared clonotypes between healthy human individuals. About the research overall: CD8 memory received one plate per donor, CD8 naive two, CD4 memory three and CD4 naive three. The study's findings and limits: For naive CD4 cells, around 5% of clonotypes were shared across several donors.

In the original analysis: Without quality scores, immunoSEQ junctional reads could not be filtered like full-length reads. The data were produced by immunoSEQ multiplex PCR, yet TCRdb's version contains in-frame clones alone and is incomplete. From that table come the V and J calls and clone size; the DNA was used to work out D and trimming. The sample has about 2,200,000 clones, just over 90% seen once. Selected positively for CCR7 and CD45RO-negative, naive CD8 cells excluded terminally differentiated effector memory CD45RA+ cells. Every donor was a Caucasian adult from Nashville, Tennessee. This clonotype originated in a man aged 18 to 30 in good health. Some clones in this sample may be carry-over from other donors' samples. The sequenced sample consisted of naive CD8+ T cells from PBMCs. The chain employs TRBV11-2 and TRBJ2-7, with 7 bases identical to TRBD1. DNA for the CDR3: TGTGCCAGCACGACAGGGCCCTACGAGCAGTACTTC. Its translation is CASTTGPYEQYF.